Below, one T cell receptor (beta chain) is given with its context. The antigen remains unidentified. From the 5' RACE reads, TCRdb called clonotypes with MiXCR, one entry per CDR3 protein. The profile covers about 500,000 distinct CDR3 sequences, with roughly 21% appearing a single time and roughly an eighth taken by the ten largest. V lost 3 bases, J lost 2 bases, and 8 bases lay in between. The CDR3 is 14 residues long. This specimen comes from a study of T-cell memory formation after mild COVID-19. Overall study results and limits: There was a balanced CD4/CD8 profile in clones contracting day 15 to 85, and later expanders leaned CD4+. That cross-reactive memory joined was suggested by some responding clones appearing in pre-infection memory.

The TCR was taken from an adult woman who had mild COVID-19 (a few samples of this study predate the infection). Cell type and time point are not known. Sequenced: PBMCs or a T cell subset sorted from them (not recorded which). The chain uses TRBV12-3 or TRBV12-4 and TRBJ1-3; D perhaps matches TRBD1 (6 bases). The CDR3 DNA follows: TGTGCCAGCAGTTTCCAGGGGACTGGAAACACCATATATTTT. Its protein product is CASSFQGTGNTIYF.